This T cell receptor beta chain is from a study of T cell repertoires in cytomegalovirus infection. With 5 bases clipped from V and 2 bases from J, the junction kept 2 bases outside the gene matches. Germline loops: CDR1 LNHDA, CDR2 SQIVND (reference sequence). The CDR3 sequence is 14 residues long. MiXCR, run by TCRdb on the reads, gives a single entry per CDR3 protein. The data hold 250,000 to 300,000 distinct CDR3 sequences, with roughly a quarter observed a single time. This clonotype was sampled from a human donor in good health (CMV status not recorded). Some clones in this sample may be carry-over from other donors' samples. Sequences were obtained from PBMCs. The chain links TRBV19 to TRBJ2-5; TRBD1 matches 10 bases. The CDR3 DNA is TGTGCCAGTAGTTCGGGACAGGGGCAAGAGACCCAGTACTTC. This sequence encodes CASSSGQGQETQYF.